Presented here are 13 T cell receptor beta chains from one specimen sequenced in a study of cytomegalovirus exposure and HLA in healthy donors (dated by TCRdb to between 2016 and 2019). Libraries were constructed by the immunoSEQ multiplex PCR assay. The multiplex PCR relied on a mix of 60 forward primers for TCR Vbeta segments and 13 reverse primers for TCR Jbeta segments. TCRdb obtained this table from immuneACCESS and retained in-frame rearrangements with V and J assigned. These tables miss some clones; where compared with another copy, unresolved V genes account for less than half of the shortfall, and the remainder is unexplained. The sample table shows over 130,000 clones, and 66% are seen once. The ten largest clones take up 6.5% of the sample. Sequenced sample: PBMCs. The origin of the receptors is a woman in her sixties in good health and CMV-seronegative.

The chain employs TRBV7-3 and TRBJ1-1, with TRBD1 as a possible D gene (5 bases). Germline V gene lookup returns CDR1 SGHTA and CDR2 FQGTGA. V shed 5 bases and J shed 0 bases, with 13 bases lying between them. This CDR3 has 15 amino acids. The chain's CDR3 is CASSPRTQMNTEAFF. Written as DNA, the CDR3 is TGTGCCAGCAGCCCCAGGACACAGATGAACACTGAAGCTTTCTTT.

This clone was detected only a few times. The rearrangement joins TRBV7-8 to TRBJ2-5, with D unclear. V was shortened by 5 bases and J by 3 bases, with 4 bases between the two germline ends. The CDR3 extends over 11 amino acids. CDR1 and CDR2 from the germline V gene are SGHVS and FQNEAQ. The CDR3 loop is CASSPKETQYF. CDR3 bases: TGTGCCAGCAGCCCCAAAGAGACCCAGTACTTC.

The J gene is TRBJ2-7, the V gene TRBV9, with D possibly TRBD1 on 5 matching bases. Germline V gene data show CDR1 as SGDLS and CDR2 as YYNGEE. V lost 0 bases and J lost 6, with 13 bases in between. The CDR3 covers 14 residues. In DNA, the CDR3 is TGTGCCAGCAGCGTAGCTGGGGCTTCGGTCGAGCAGTACTTC. Its translation: CASSVAGASVEQYF.

This chain links TRBV29-1 with TRBJ2-5; D is perhaps TRBD2 (6 bases). This CDR3 is built from 14 residues. Germline-derived CDR1 and CDR2 are SQVTM and ANQGSEA. Trimming took off 4 bases at V and 5 bases at J, with 17 bases between the two ends. The CDR3 region is CSVAGLSKWETQYF. The CDR3 region has the DNA TGCAGCGTTGCGGGACTCTCTAAGTGGGAGACCCAGTACTTC.

This chain connects TRBV5-1 to TRBJ2-5, with D possibly TRBD1 on 5 matching bases. Germline V gene lookup returns CDR1 SGHRS and CDR2 YFSETQ. V dropped 4 bases and J dropped 5 bases, with 15 bases sitting between them. This CDR3 is 14 amino acids long. The CDR3 spells CASSIGAGMETQYF. The CDR3 coding sequence is TGCGCCAGCAGCATTGGTGCAGGGATGGAGACCCAGTACTTC.

This clone was picked up one time. This sequence joins TRBV9 and TRBJ2-5; D ambiguous. The ends were cut back, 7 bases at V and 3 bases at J, with 7 bases in the middle. Germline loops: CDR1 SGDLS, CDR2 YYNGEE. This CDR3 is 11 amino acids long. The CDR3 bases are TGTGCCAGCTCACGGGAAGAGACCCAGTACTTC. Protein: CASSREETQYF.

This rearrangement joins TRBV7-2 to TRBJ2-7; D possibly corresponds to TRBD2 (5 bases). Germline CDR1 is SGHTA and CDR2 is FQGNSA. The ends were cut back, 3 bases at V and 0 bases at J, with 12 bases in the middle. The CDR3 loop spans 15 amino acids. The CDR3 DNA reads TGTGCCAGCAGCTTCTCGGCGGGTTTCTCCTACGAGCAGTACTTC. Amino acid sequence: CASSFSAGFSYEQYF.

This clone turned up a few times. The V call is TRBV7-2, the J call TRBJ2-7; D call uncertain. From germline, CDR1 is SGHTA and CDR2 FQGNSA. The CDR3 runs 12 residues. Deletions cut 5 bases from V and 0 bases from J, with 5 bases between. This CDR3 reads CASSGSSYEQYF. CDR3 sequence (DNA): TGTGCCAGCAGCGGTAGCTCCTACGAGCAGTACTTC. The whole variable domain, remainder taken from reference TRBV7-2 and TRBJ2-7, is GAGVSQSPSNKVTEKGKDVELRCDPISGHTALYWYRQSLGQGLEFLIYFQGNSAPDKSGLPSDRFSAERTGGSVSTLTIQRTQQEDSAVYLCASSGSSYEQYFGPGTRLTVT.

In its sample, this clone was seen a few times. CDR3 bases: TGTGCCAGCAGCTTAAGTGAGCGGTATGGCTACACCTTC. Its translation: CASSLSERYGYTF. The chain employs TRBV11-2 and TRBJ1-2; D is unclear. The germline V and J ends were trimmed by 2 bases and 5 bases, with 9 bases remaining between them. The germline CDR1 and CDR2 sequences are SGHAT and FQNNGV. This CDR3 has 13 amino acids. Using reference TRBV11-2 and TRBJ1-2 for the parts outside the CDR3, the full variable domain is EAGVAQSPRYKIIEKRQSVAFWCNPISGHATLYWYQQILGQGPKLLIQFQNNGVVDDSQLPKDRFSAERLKGVDSTLKIQPAKLEDSAVYLCASSLSERYGYTFGSGTRLTVV.

There are a few counts of this clone. The V gene is TRBV6-1, the J gene TRBJ2-7, with 11 bases lining up with TRBD1. Germline assignment: CDR1 MNHNS and CDR2 SASEGT. This CDR3 contains 16 residues. V shed 4 bases and J 8 bases; nucleotides not matched to a gene: 13. CDR3 bases: TGTGCCAGCAGTGCGGGACAGGGGGGTCTAGCTGTGAAGCAGTACTTC. It codes for CASSAGQGGLAVKQYF.

The chain has TRBV7-3 and TRBJ2-7, with 14 nucleotides matching TRBD2. Trimming cost V 5 bases and J 6 bases; bases outside gene matches: 18. Germline-derived CDR1 and CDR2 are SGHTA and FQGTGA. CDR3 size: 19 residues. Here the CDR3 DNA reads TGTGCCAGCAGCCCATCCCCCGTGACTAGCGGGAGGGCCCGTTGCGAGCAGTACTTC. It encodes CASSPSPVTSGRARCEQYF.

This clone appeared a few times. The rearrangement links TRBV5-1 to TRBJ2-5, with TRBD2 as a possible D gene (6 bases). The CDR3 sequence is 15 residues long. Trimming stripped 0 bases from V and 5 bases from J, with 14 bases between. CDR1 and CDR2 (germline): SGHRS, YFSETQ. The CDR3 loop is CASSLAGAIEETQYF. The CDR3 DNA reads TGCGCCAGCAGCTTGGCGGGAGCTATTGAGGAGACCCAGTACTTC.

The rearrangement uses TRBV7-8 and TRBJ1-1, with 7 bases matching TRBD1. Germline loops: CDR1 SGHVS, CDR2 FQNEAQ. This CDR3 comprises 14 residues. J gave up 4 bases and V 5 bases, and 7 bases lay outside the gene matches. Here the CDR3 reads CASSLSRGVTEAFF. The CDR3 DNA follows: TGTGCCAGCAGCCTAAGCAGGGGGGTCACTGAAGCTTTCTTT.